This T cell receptor (beta chain) was documented in a study of T cell changes during pregnancy in multiple sclerosis. Assay used: immunoSEQ multiplex PCR; TCRdb lists only in-frame clones, some missing. This table holds around 62,000 clones, about nine tenths found once. The germline V gene has CDR1 LNHDA and CDR2 SQIVND (reference sequence). The germline V and J ends were trimmed by 10 bases and 2 bases, with 19 bases remaining between them. The CDR3 consists of 15 residues. This chain links TRBV19 with TRBJ2-3, with D possibly being TRBD2 (6 bases). This clonotype was obtained from a female donor with multiple sclerosis, enrolled in a pregnancy study. The sequences come from peripheral blood, collected in the third trimester of pregnancy. In nucleotides, the CDR3 is TGTGCCACCAGGAGGGTGACAGATAACACAGATACGCAGTATTTT. This gives the protein CATRRVTDNTDTQYF. The variable domain in full, completed from reference TRBV19 and TRBJ2-3, reads DGGITQSPKYLFRKEGQNVTLSCEQNLNHDAMYWYRQDPGQGLRLIYYSQIVNDFQKGDIAEGYSVSREKKESFPLTVTSAQKNPTAFYLCATRRVTDNTDTQYFGPGTRLTVL.